This T cell receptor beta chain emerged from a study of T cells in localized non-small cell lung cancer. Regarding this clone: Antigen: not known.

The data were produced by immunoSEQ multiplex PCR, yet TCRdb's version contains in-frame clones alone and is incomplete. The sample lists 8,000 or so clones, 85% to 95% seen once, with approximately 2.9% in the top ten. The study, taken as a whole, reports: Heterogeneity is still possible, as just one tumor region was sequenced.

V gave up 6 bases and J gave up 1 base; unmatched junction bases: 2. Germline loops: CDR1 MNHNY, CDR2 SVGAGI (reference sequence). The CDR3 consists of 13 residues. The source was peripheral blood, collected before any cancer treatment. This TCR was recovered from a woman aged 40-75 years with stage I lung adenocarcinoma. J is TRBJ1-1 and V is TRBV6-6; 7 positions match TRBD1. The CDR3 DNA is TGTGCCAGCAGCAGACAGGGGAACACTGAAGCTTTCTTT. Its translation: CASSRQGNTEAFF.